Each of the 17 T cell receptor beta chains below was sequenced from the same sample in a study of T cell responses to AZD1222 COVID-19 vaccine. Profiled with immunoSEQ multiplex PCR; TCRdb holds only in-frame clones, not every one. Of 140,000 to 150,000 clones listed, roughly 92% are singletons. This specimen was peripheral blood, taken on day 0 of AZD1222 vaccination. The receptor source for this set is an adult in good health.

The chain links TRBV29-1 to TRBJ1-1, with 7 nucleotides matching TRBD1. The V gene's germline CDR1 is SQVTM and CDR2 ANQGSEA. Trimming at V came to 7 bases and at J to 2 bases, leaving 10 bases not matched to a gene. This CDR3 is built from 14 residues. This chain's CDR3 is CSAGGQHFNTEAFF. Here the CDR3 DNA reads TGCAGCGCCGGGGGACAGCATTTCAACACTGAAGCTTTCTTT.

V and J are TRBV10-2 and TRBJ2-1; the match to TRBD2 covers 10 bases. The CDR3 runs to 17 residues. Per germline, CDR1 WSHSY and CDR2 SAAADI. The trim removed 4 bases at V and 0 bases at J, leaving 6 bases unmatched. The CDR3 spells CASSGGRLAGSYNEQFF. CDR3 in DNA: TGCGCCAGCAGTGGGGGTAGACTAGCGGGCTCCTACAATGAGCAGTTCTTC.

The chain links TRBV6-4 to TRBJ2-1; D may be TRBD2 (6 bases). The CDR3 sequence is 16 residues long. V dropped 0 bases and J dropped 2 bases, with 11 bases sitting between them. CDR1 and CDR2 from the germline V gene are MRHNA and SNTAGT. CDR3 sequence reads: CASSDSWGVAYNEQFF. For the CDR3, the DNA is TGTGCCAGCAGTGACTCTTGGGGGGTAGCCTACAATGAGCAGTTCTTC.

This rearrangement joins TRBV21-1 to TRBJ1-5. TRBV21-1 is a pseudogene segment. The CDR3 runs 17 residues. The CDR3 DNA is TGTGCCAGCAGCAAAGATTCGACGGCTGATAGCAATCAGCCCCAGCATTTT. It specifies CASSKDSTADSNQPQHF.

The chain couples TRBV2 to TRBJ2-4, with 13 bases that match TRBD2. CDR3 length equals 21 residues. V lost 6 bases, J lost 0 bases, and 17 bases stayed unmatched. Germline V CDR1 and CDR2: SNHLY, FYNNEI. The CDR3 DNA is TGTGCCAGCAGGAATTGGGGGAGTGTGACTAGCGGGAGGCAAGCCAAAAACATTCAGTACTTC. This codes for CASRNWGSVTSGRQAKNIQYF.

This chain connects TRBV5-1 to TRBJ1-1; no definite D call. This CDR3 comprises 15 residues. The germline CDR1 and CDR2 sequences are SGHRS and YFSETQ. V lost 4 bases, J lost 1 base, and 14 bases lay in between. CDR3 coding DNA: TGCGCCAGCAGCATCGGAGGGTCTGGGAACACTGAAGCTTTCTTT. The encoded protein is CASSIGGSGNTEAFF.

This chain joins TRBV6-4 and TRBJ1-2, with D possibly TRBD1 on 5 matching bases. The germline CDR1 and CDR2 sequences are MRHNA and SNTAGT. The length of the CDR3 is 16 residues. The germline V and J ends were trimmed by 0 bases and 4 bases, with 15 bases remaining between them. The CDR3 is CASSDSAEGGGYGYTF. The DNA of the CDR3 is TGTGCCAGCAGTGACTCTGCCGAGGGCGGGGGCTATGGCTACACCTTC.

This chain joins TRBV29-1 and TRBJ1-3; no firm D call. The germline CDR1 and CDR2 sequences are SQVTM and ANQGSEA. The V end lost 4 bases, the J end lost 4 bases, and 8 bases lay between the germline ends. This CDR3 is 12 amino acids long. The CDR3 nucleotides read TGCAGCGTTGCCCTGGGAGGAAACACCATATATTTT. Its translation is CSVALGGNTIYF.

The V call is TRBV9, the J call TRBJ2-7; 12 positions agree with TRBD2. CDR3 size: 16 residues. The V and J ends lost 4 bases and 3 bases, in that order; junction bases with no gene match: 8. CDR1 is SGDLS, CDR2 YYNGEE, per germline. The chain's CDR3 is CASSSTGLAGYYEQYF. The CDR3 bases are TGTGCCAGCAGCTCAACAGGACTAGCGGGGTACTACGAGCAGTACTTC.

The chain joins TRBV5-1 to TRBJ2-1, with TRBD2 matching over 10 bases. V dropped 4 bases and J dropped 1; count of bases not matched to a gene: 5. CDR1 SGHRS and CDR2 YFSETQ come from the germline V gene. This CDR3 is built from 16 residues. The CDR3: CASSRNSGRSYNEQFF. Written as DNA, the CDR3 is TGCGCCAGCAGCAGGAATAGCGGGAGGTCCTACAATGAGCAGTTCTTC.

This chain links TRBV28 with TRBJ2-5; D may correspond to TRBD1 or TRBD2 (6 bases each). V was clipped by 7 bases and J by 4 bases, with 13 bases between them. This CDR3 has 13 amino acids. Germline CDR1 MDHEN, CDR2 SYDVKM. CDR3: CASTPRGLETQYF. CDR3 nucleotides: TGTGCCAGCACCCCACGGGGGCTAGAGACCCAGTACTTC.

The rearrangement joins TRBV27 to TRBJ1-2; 10 bases are shared with TRBD1. CDR1 is MNHEY, CDR2 SMNVEV, per germline (reference sequence). The CDR3 runs to 13 residues. Unmatched junction bases numbered 3, after V lost 6 bases and J lost 5 bases. As DNA, the CDR3 is TGTGCCAGCAGACTGGACAGGGGGTATGGCTACACCTTC. Protein product: CASRLDRGYGYTF.

V gene TRBV6-5 combines with J gene TRBJ1-1, with unresolved D. The CDR3 spans 13 residues. V was trimmed by 5 bases and J by 4 bases, leaving 11 bases between them. Germline V lookup: CDR1 MNHEY, CDR2 SVGAGI. The CDR3 protein is CASSRGESTEAFF. CDR3 nucleotide sequence: TGTGCCAGCAGTCGGGGAGAGAGCACTGAAGCTTTCTTT.

The table lists this clone with a count of one. One end of the junction does not line up with germline, which may come from a read error. The chain couples TRBV11-2 to TRBJ1-1, with unresolved D. CDR1 is SGHAT and CDR2 is FQNNGV in the germline V gene. The length of the CDR3 is 8 residues. The CDR3 loop reads CASSLDQF. CDR3 in DNA: TGTGCCAGCAGCTTAGATCAGTTT.

This clone has only one observation. This rearrangement joins TRBV6-5 to TRBJ2-3; D might be TRBD1 or TRBD2, each matching 5 bases. The CDR3 has 14 residues. CDR1 and CDR2 from the germline V gene are MNHEY and SVGAGI. V dropped 5 bases and J dropped 6 bases, with 15 bases sitting between them. CDR3 DNA: TGTGCCAGCAGTACCAGACATGAGGGGGATACGCAGTATTTT. It encodes CASSTRHEGDTQYF.

The chain is built from TRBV4-1 and TRBJ1-5; TRBD1 might be the D (6 bases). The ends were cut back, 1 base at V and 11 bases at J, with 15 bases in the middle. Germline V CDR1 and CDR2: MGHRA, YSYEKL. The CDR3 spans 14 residues. CDR3 region: CASSQASEGGAQHF. The CDR3 bases are TGCGCCAGCAGCCAAGCGTCAGAGGGGGGGGCCCAGCATTTT.

This clone was picked up one time. The CDR3 sequence is CASSPLRGRVADTQYF. The CDR3 DNA reads TGTGCCAGCTCACCACTTCGGGGGAGAGTTGCAGATACGCAGTATTTT. The chain employs TRBV18 and TRBJ2-3; TRBD2 is a possible D gene (6 bases). Germline CDR1 reads KGHSH; CDR2 reads LQKENI. This CDR3 comprises 16 residues. V lost 1 base and J 4 bases, leaving 15 bases between the germline ends.